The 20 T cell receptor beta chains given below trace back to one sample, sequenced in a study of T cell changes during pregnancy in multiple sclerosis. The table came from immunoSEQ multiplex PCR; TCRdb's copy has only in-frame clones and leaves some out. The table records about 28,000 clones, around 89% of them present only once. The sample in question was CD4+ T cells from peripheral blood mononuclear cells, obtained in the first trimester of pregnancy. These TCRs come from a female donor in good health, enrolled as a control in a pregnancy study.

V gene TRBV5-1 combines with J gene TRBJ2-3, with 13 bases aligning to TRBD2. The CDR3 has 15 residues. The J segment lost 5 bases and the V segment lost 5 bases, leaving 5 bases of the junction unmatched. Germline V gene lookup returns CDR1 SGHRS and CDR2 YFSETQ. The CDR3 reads CASRTSGGAGDTQYF. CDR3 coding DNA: TGCGCCAGCAGAACTAGCGGGGGGGCCGGAGATACGCAGTATTTT.

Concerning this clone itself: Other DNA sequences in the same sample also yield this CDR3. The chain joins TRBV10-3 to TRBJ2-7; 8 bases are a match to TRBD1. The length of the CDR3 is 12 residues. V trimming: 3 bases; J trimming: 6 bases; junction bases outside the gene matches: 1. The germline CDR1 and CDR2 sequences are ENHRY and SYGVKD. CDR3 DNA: TGTGCCATCAGTGAAGACAGGGGCGAGCAGTACTTC. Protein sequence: CAISEDRGEQYF.

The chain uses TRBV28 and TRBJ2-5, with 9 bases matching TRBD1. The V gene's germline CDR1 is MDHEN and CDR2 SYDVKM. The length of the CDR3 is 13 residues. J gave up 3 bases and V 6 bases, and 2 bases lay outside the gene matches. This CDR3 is CASSRTGEETQYF. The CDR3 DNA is TGTGCCAGCAGCCGGACAGGGGAAGAGACCCAGTACTTC.

The CDR3 loop is CASSPLTGGSGEQYF. The CDR3 nucleotides read TGTGCCAGCAGCCCCCTGACAGGGGGTAGTGGCGAGCAGTACTTC. The rearrangement joins TRBV9 to TRBJ2-7, with 9 bases lining up with TRBD1. There are 15 residues in the CDR3. The germline gives CDR1 SGDLS, CDR2 YYNGEE. V shed 4 bases, J shed 6 bases, and the junction held 11 bases outside the gene matches. Full variable domain (missing parts from reference TRBV9 and TRBJ2-7): DSGVTQTPKHLITATGQRVTLRCSPRSGDLSVYWYQQSLDQGLQFLIQYYNGEERAKGNILERFSAQQFPDLHSELNLSSLELGDSALYFCASSPLTGGSGEQYFGPGTRLTVT.

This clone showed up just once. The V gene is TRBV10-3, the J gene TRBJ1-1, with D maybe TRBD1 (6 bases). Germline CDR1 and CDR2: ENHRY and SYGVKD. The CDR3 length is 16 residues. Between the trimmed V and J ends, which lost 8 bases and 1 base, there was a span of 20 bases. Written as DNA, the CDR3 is TGTGCCATCGGTTCCAGGGAAACAGGGACGAACACTGAAGCTTTCTTT. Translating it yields CAIGSRETGTNTEAFF.

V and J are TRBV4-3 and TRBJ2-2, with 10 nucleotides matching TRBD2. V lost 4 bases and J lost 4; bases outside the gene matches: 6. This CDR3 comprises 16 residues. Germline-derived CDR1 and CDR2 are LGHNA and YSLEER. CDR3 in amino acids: CASSLLAGVVTGELFF. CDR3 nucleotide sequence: TGCGCCAGCAGCCTCCTAGCGGGAGTGGTCACCGGGGAGCTGTTTTTT.

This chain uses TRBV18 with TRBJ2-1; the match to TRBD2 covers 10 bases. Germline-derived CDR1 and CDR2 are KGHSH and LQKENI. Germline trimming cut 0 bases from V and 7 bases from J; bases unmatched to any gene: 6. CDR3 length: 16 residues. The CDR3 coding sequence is TGTGCCAGCTCACCACCGTCAGCGGGAGGGGGAAATGAGCAGTTCTTC. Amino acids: CASSPPSAGGGNEQFF. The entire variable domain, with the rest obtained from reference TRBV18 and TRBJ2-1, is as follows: NAGVMQNPRHLVRRRGQEARLRCSPMKGHSHVYWYRQLPEEGLKFMVYLQKENIIDESGMPKERFSAEFPKEGPSILRIQQVVRGDSAAYFCASSPPSAGGGNEQFFGPGTRLTVL.

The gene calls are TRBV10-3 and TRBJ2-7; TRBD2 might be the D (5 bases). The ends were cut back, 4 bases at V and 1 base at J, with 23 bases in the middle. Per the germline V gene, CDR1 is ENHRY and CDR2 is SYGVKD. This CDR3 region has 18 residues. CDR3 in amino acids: CAISGLNLTNTASYEQYF. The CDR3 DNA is TGTGCCATCAGTGGACTAAACCTAACAAACACCGCATCCTACGAGCAGTACTTC.

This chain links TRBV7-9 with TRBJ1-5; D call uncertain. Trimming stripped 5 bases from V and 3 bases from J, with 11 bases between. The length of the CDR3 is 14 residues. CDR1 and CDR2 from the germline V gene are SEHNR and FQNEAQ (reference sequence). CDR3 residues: CASSHNSPNQPQHF. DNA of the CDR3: TGTGCCAGCAGCCACAACAGTCCCAATCAGCCCCAGCATTTT.

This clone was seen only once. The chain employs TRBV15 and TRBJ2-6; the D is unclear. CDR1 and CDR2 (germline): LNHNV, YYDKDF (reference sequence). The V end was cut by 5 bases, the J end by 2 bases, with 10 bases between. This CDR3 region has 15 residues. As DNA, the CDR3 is TGTGCCACCAGCCAACCGAGCACTGGGGCCAACGTCCTGACTTTC. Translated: CATSQPSTGANVLTF.

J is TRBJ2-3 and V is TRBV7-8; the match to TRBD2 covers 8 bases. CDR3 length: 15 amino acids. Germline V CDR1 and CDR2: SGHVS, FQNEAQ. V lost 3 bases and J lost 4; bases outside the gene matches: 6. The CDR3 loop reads CASSFKRELSDTQYF. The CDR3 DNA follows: TGTGCCAGCAGCTTTAAGCGGGAGCTCTCAGATACGCAGTATTTT.

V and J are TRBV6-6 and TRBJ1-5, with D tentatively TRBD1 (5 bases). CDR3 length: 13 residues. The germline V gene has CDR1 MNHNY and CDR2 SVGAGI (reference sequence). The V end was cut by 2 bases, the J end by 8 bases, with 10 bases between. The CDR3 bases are TGTGCCAGCAGTTACCGGGGGATTGAGCCCCAGCATTTT. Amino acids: CASSYRGIEPQHF.

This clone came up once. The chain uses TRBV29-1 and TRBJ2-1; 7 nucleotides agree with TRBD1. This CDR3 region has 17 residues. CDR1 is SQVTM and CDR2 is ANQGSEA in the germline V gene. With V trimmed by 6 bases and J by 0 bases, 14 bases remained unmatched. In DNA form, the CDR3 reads TGCAGCGTCTACTCCTACAGGGGTCCTAGCTCCTACAATGAGCAGTTCTTC. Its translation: CSVYSYRGPSSYNEQFF.

The CDR3 protein is CASSFDGREYNEQFF. DNA for the CDR3: TGTGCCAGCAGTTTTGACGGGAGGGAGTACAATGAGCAGTTCTTC. This chain connects TRBV27 to TRBJ2-1; the match to TRBD2 covers 8 bases. Trimming removed 3 bases from V and 4 bases from J; junction bases left unmatched: 5. This CDR3 is built from 15 residues. The germline gives CDR1 MNHEY, CDR2 SMNVEV (reference sequence).

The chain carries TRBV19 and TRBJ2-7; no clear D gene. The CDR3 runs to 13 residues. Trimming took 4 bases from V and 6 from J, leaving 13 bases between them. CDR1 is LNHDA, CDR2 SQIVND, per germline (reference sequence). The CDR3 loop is CASSRGSEFEQYF. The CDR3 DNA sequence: TGTGCCAGTAGTAGAGGCAGTGAGTTCGAGCAGTACTTC.

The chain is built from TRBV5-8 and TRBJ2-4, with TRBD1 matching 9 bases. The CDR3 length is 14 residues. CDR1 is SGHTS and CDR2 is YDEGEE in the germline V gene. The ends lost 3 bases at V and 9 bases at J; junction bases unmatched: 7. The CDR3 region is CASSSTGGWRIQYF. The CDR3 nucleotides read TGTGCCAGCAGCTCGACAGGGGGTTGGCGCATTCAGTACTTC.

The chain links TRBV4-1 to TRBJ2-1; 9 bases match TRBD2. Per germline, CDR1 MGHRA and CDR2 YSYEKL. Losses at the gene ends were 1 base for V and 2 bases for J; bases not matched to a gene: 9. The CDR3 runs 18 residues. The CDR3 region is CASSQGLAGTLTYNEQFF. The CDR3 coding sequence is TGCGCCAGCAGCCAAGGGCTAGCGGGGACCCTTACCTACAATGAGCAGTTCTTC.

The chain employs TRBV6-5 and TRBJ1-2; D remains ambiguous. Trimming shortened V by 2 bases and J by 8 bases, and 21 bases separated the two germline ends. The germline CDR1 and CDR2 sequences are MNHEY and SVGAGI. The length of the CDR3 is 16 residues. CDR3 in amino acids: CASSYRQETKVIGYTF. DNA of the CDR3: TGTGCCAGCAGTTACCGCCAGGAAACGAAGGTTATCGGCTACACCTTC.

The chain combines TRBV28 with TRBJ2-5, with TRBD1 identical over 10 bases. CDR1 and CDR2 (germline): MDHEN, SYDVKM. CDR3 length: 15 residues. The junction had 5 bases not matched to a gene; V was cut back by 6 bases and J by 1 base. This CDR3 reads CASSSGTGVQETQYF. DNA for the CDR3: TGTGCCAGCAGCTCCGGGACAGGGGTCCAAGAGACCCAGTACTTC.

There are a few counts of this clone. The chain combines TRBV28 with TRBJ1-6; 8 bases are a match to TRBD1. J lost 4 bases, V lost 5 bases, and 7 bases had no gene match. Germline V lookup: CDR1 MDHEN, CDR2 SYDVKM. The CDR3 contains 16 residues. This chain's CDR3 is CASSPRTGPYNSPLHF. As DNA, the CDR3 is TGTGCCAGCAGTCCCCGGACAGGGCCTTATAATTCACCCCTCCACTTT.